This T cell receptor (beta chain) was retrieved from a study of blood T cell repertoires in COVID-19. Study at large: The study drew acute and convalescent COVID-19 samples from the United States, Italy and Spain. T cells, B-cell-depleted T cells, or PBMCs provided the cDNA or gDNA that served as material.

Original processing notes: Estimation of nucleated cell counts was performed using reference gene primer amplification. The data were produced by immunoSEQ multiplex PCR, yet TCRdb's version contains in-frame clones alone and is incomplete. V and J calls and clone size are as listed in that table; D and trimming were resolved from the DNA. The sample holds roughly 140,000 clones, approximately 86% seen once. Sequencing was done on a sample of peripheral blood. The receptor was isolated from a human donor in a cohort sampled during active COVID-19.

The CDR3 nucleotides read TGCGCCAGCAGCTTGGGAGTAGGCGGATCTAACTATGGCTACACCTTC. It specifies CASSLGVGGSNYGYTF. The chain uses TRBV5-1 and TRBJ1-2; D ambiguous. Trimming shortened V by 0 bases and J by 0 bases, and 12 bases separated the two germline ends. This CDR3 has 16 residues. Germline assignment: CDR1 SGHRS and CDR2 YFSETQ.